The clone carrying this T cell receptor beta chain was seen a few times. Its target is not known. One junction end disagrees with the germline gene, perhaps due to a read error. The data were obtained in a study of blood T cells in healthy people across ages. Study outcomes and limitations: Age showed a roughly linear inverse relationship with TCR beta diversity per million T cells. More naive CD4+ cells and higher diversity were found in long-lived than in aged donors. Investigators treated diversity estimates from one million T cells as underestimates.

Next came a second PCR, run for about 6 to 12 cycles, which used a sample-barcoded 5' primer along with a J-beta primer mix. Every molecule of cDNA carried a tag from a template-switch adaptor with 12 random nucleotides. From the 5' RACE reads, TCRdb called clonotypes with MiXCR, one entry per CDR3 protein. The table has 950,000 to 1,200,000 distinct CDR3 sequences, around two fifths seen once; the top ten hold under 15%. Germline loops: CDR1 SSHAT, CDR2 FNYEAQ (reference sequence). This CDR3 region has 13 residues. This sequence was found in a man younger than 35 in good health. The chain joins TRBV7-7 to TRBJ2-7; D is unclear. The sample was blood. CDR3 sequence: CASSLDPGSEQYF. As DNA, the CDR3 is TGTGCTAGCAGCTTAGATCCGGGTTCCGAGCAGTACTTC.